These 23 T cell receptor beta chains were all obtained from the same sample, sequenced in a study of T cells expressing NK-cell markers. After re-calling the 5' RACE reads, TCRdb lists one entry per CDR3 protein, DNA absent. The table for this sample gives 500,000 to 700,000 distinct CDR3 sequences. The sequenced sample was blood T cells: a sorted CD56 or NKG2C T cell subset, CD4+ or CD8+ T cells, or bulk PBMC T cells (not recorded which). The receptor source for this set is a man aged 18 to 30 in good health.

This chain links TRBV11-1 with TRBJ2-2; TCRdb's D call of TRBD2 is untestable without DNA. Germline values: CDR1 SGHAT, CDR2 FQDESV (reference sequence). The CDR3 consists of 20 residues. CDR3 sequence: CASSSHVPGLAGLNTGELFF.

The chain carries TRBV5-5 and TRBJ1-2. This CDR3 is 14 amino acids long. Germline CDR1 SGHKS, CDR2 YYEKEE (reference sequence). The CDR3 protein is CASSLRGENYGYTF.

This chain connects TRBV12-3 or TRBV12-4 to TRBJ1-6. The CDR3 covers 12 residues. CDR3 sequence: CASRLGSAPLHF.

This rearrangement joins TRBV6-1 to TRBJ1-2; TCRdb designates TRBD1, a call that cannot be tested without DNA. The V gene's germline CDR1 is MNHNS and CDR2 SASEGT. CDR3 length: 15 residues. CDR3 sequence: CASSSPSGAGYGYTF.

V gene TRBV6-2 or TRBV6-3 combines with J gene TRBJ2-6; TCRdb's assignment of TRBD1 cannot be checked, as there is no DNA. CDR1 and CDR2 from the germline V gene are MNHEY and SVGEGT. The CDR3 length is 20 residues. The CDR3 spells CASSYGRGLKDPSGANVLTF.

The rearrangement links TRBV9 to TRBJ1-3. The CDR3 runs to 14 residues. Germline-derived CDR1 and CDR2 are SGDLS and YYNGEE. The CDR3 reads CASSVGSSGNTIYF.

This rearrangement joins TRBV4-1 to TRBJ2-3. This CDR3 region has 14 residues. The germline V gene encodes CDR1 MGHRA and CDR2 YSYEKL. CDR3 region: CASSRSETTDTQYF.

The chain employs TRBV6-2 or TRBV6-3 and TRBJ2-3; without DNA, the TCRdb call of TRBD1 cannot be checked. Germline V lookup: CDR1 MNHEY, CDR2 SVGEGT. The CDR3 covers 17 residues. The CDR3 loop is CASSYSNGRKLGDTQYF.

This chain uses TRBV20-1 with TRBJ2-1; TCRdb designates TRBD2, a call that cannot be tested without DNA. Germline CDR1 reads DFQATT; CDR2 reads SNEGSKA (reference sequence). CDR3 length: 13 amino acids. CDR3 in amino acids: CSASGRRYNEQFF.

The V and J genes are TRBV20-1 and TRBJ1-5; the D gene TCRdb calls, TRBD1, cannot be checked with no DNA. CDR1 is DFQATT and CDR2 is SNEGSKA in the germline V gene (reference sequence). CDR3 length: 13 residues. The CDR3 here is CSARGQEGQPQHF.

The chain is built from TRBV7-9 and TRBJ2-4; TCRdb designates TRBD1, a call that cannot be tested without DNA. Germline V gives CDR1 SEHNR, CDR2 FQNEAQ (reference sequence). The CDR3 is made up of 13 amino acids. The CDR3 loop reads CASSEPPQDIQYF.

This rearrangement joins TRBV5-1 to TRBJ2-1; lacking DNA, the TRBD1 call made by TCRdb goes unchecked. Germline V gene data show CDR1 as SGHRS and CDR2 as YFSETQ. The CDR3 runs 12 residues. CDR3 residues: CASSTGTKEQFF.

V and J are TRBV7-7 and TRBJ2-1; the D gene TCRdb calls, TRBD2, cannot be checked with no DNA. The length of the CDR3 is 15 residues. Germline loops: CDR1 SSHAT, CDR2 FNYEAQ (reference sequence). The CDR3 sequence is CASSDPRTSGNEQFF.

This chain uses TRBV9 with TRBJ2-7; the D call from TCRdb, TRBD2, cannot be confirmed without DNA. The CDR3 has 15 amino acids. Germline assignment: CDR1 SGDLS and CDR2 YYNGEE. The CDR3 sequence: CASSVDMDSSYEQYF.

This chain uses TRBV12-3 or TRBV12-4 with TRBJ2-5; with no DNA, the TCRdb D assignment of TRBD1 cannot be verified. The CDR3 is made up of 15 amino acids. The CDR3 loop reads CASSPSTGGTETQYF.

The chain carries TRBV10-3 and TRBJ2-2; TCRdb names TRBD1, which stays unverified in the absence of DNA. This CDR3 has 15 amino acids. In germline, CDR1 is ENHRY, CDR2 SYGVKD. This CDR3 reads CAISDEGLNTGELFF.

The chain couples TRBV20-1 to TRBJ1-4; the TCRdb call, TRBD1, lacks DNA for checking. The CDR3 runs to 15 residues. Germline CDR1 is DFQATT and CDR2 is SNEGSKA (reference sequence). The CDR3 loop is CSAGGPSGHRRELFF.

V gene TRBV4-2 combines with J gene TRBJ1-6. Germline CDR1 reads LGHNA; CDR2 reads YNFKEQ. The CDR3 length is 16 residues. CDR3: CASSQEVGQFNSPLHF.

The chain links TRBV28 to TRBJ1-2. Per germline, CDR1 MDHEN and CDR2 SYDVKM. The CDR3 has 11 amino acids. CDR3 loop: CALGVGYGYTF.

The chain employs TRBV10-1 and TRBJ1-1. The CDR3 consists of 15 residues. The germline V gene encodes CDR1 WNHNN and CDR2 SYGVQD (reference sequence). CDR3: CASSETEGLWTEAFF.

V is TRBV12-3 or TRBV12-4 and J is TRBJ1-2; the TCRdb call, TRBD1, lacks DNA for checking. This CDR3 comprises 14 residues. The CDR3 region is CASSLVGGGDGYTF.

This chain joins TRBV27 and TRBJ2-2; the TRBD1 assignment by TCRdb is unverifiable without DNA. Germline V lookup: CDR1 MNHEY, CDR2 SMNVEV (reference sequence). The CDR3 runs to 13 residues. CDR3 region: CASSSQGSGELFF.

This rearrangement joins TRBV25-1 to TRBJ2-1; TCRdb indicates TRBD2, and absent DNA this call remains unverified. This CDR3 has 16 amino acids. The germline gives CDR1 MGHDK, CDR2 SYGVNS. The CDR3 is CASRGTSGGGGNEQFF.